The present T cell receptor beta chain was sequenced within a study of blood T cells in healthy people across ages. It was with a sample-barcoded 5' primer and a J-beta primer mix that a second PCR of roughly 7 to 12 cycles was run. TCRdb reprocessed the 5' RACE reads with MiXCR, giving one entry per CDR3 protein. The profile shows a few hundred thousand distinct CDR3 sequences, around 27% of them singletons. Ten or more counts support this clonotype. Sequenced: blood. This receptor was taken from a woman aged 70-85 years in good health.

The CDR3 sequence: CASSLGGLGGETQYF. CDR3 DNA sequence: TGCGCCAGCAGCTTGGGAGGACTAGGGGGAGAGACCCAGTACTTC. The genes are TRBV5-1 and TRBJ2-5; D is perhaps TRBD2 (7 bases). This CDR3 is 15 amino acids long. The ends were cut back, 0 bases at V and 4 bases at J, with 13 bases in the middle. CDR1 is SGHRS and CDR2 is YFSETQ in the germline V gene.